These T cell receptor beta chains were read from a single sample in a study of blood T cell repertoires in COVID-19. Sequencing used immunoSEQ multiplex PCR; TCRdb keeps in-frame clones, though not all of them. Of hundreds of thousands of clones in the sample, 75% to 90% are singletons; the top ten hold around 2.1%. The sample taken for sequencing was peripheral blood. These receptors were collected from a man aged 18 to 30 with active or convalescent COVID-19. CDR3s include the opening cysteine and the closing phenylalanine or tryptophan. Fields, in order: D gene, V gene, clone size, J gene, CDR3 length, CDR3 protein, CDR3 DNA. D genes are given only for firm matches. Clone size is not always given. Where it is, it says once, few, many or a class for expanded clones.

d_call: .
v_call: TRBV3-1/TRBV3-2
clone_size: .
j_call: TRBJ1-2
cdr3_length: 15
cdr3_aa: CASSQRTVGNYGYTF
cdr3_nt: TGTGCCAGCAGCCAAAGGACAGTAGGAAACTATGGCTACACCTTC

d_call: TRBD2
v_call: TRBV15
clone_size: .
j_call: TRBJ2-7
cdr3_length: 15
cdr3_aa: CATSQNRGGSYEQYF
cdr3_nt: TGTGCCACCAGCCAAAACCGCGGGGGCTCCTACGAGCAGTACTTC

d_call: .
v_call: TRBV5-1
clone_size: .
j_call: TRBJ1-1
cdr3_length: 14
cdr3_aa: CASSPEGRNTEAFF
cdr3_nt: TGCGCCAGCAGCCCCGAGGGCAGGAACACTGAAGCTTTCTTT

d_call: .
v_call: TRBV6-2/TRBV6-3
clone_size: many
j_call: TRBJ2-7
cdr3_length: 14
cdr3_aa: CASSYEVSSYEQYF
cdr3_nt: TGTGCCAGCAGTTACGAGGTCAGCTCCTACGAGCAGTACTTC

d_call: .
v_call: TRBV7-9
clone_size: .
j_call: TRBJ2-3
cdr3_length: 14
cdr3_aa: CASSFAFPTDTQYF
cdr3_nt: TGTGCCAGCAGCTTCGCGTTTCCCACAGATACGCAGTATTTT

d_call: TRBD1
v_call: TRBV19
clone_size: .
j_call: TRBJ2-1
cdr3_length: 17
cdr3_aa: CASSNPWTGGAVIEQFF
cdr3_nt: TGTGCCAGTAGCAACCCTTGGACAGGGGGCGCGGTAATTGAGCAGTTCTTC

d_call: .
v_call: TRBV25-1
clone_size: few
j_call: TRBJ1-4
cdr3_length: 15
cdr3_aa: CASSETGWTEEKLFF
cdr3_nt: TGTGCCAGCAGTGAAACCGGATGGACAGAGGAAAAACTGTTTTTT

d_call: TRBD2
v_call: TRBV9
clone_size: .
j_call: TRBJ2-7
cdr3_length: 16
cdr3_aa: CASSPLGVAGLDEQYF
cdr3_nt: TGTGCCAGCAGCCCCCTTGGGGTAGCGGGACTTGACGAGCAGTACTTC

d_call: TRBD1
v_call: TRBV27
clone_size: .
j_call: TRBJ2-1
cdr3_length: 13
cdr3_aa: CASSQTGGNEQFF
cdr3_nt: TGTGCCAGCAGCCAGACAGGGGGGAATGAGCAGTTCTTC

d_call: TRBD1
v_call: TRBV19
clone_size: .
j_call: TRBJ1-5
cdr3_length: 13
cdr3_aa: CASSIQGDQPQHF
cdr3_nt: TGTGCCAGTAGTATCCAGGGGGATCAGCCCCAGCATTTT

d_call: TRBD1
v_call: TRBV11-2
clone_size: once
j_call: TRBJ1-2
cdr3_length: 14
cdr3_aa: CASSYPGQGYGYTF
cdr3_nt: TGTGCCAGCAGCTACCCCGGACAGGGCTATGGCTACACCTTC

d_call: .
v_call: TRBV18
clone_size: .
j_call: TRBJ1-4
cdr3_length: 14
cdr3_aa: CASSPWGGDEKLFF
cdr3_nt: TGTGCCAGCTCACCATGGGGCGGGGACGAAAAACTGTTTTTT

d_call: .
v_call: TRBV6-2/TRBV6-3
clone_size: .
j_call: TRBJ2-7
cdr3_length: 14
cdr3_aa: CASSQGIWAYEQYF
cdr3_nt: TGTGCCAGCAGTCAGGGAATTTGGGCCTACGAGCAGTACTTC

d_call: .
v_call: TRBV5-1
clone_size: .
j_call: TRBJ1-1
cdr3_length: 16
cdr3_aa: CASSLAGGKRNTEAFF
cdr3_nt: TGCGCCAGCAGCTTGGCCGGGGGAAAGAGGAACACTGAAGCTTTCTTT

d_call: .
v_call: TRBV6-4
clone_size: .
j_call: TRBJ1-6
cdr3_length: 13
cdr3_aa: CASRTGGNSPLHF
cdr3_nt: TGTGCCAGCAGAACCGGGGGAAATTCACCCCTCCACTTT

d_call: TRBD2
v_call: TRBV10-3
clone_size: .
j_call: TRBJ2-1
cdr3_length: 19
cdr3_aa: CAISESRGRRGGSYNEQFF
cdr3_nt: TGTGCCATCAGTGAGTCAAGGGGTCGGCGGGGGGGCTCCTACAATGAGCAGTTCTTC

d_call: .
v_call: TRBV5-1
clone_size: .
j_call: TRBJ2-7
cdr3_length: 14
cdr3_aa: CASSLLGEVGEQYF
cdr3_nt: TGCGCCAGCAGCTTACTCGGTGAGGTTGGCGAGCAGTACTTC

d_call: TRBD1
v_call: TRBV7-2
clone_size: .
j_call: TRBJ2-3
cdr3_length: 15
cdr3_aa: CASSLAQQGADTQYF
cdr3_nt: TGTGCCAGCAGCTTAGCGCAACAGGGGGCAGATACGCAGTATTTT

d_call: TRBD2
v_call: TRBV4-1
clone_size: .
j_call: TRBJ2-5
cdr3_length: 16
cdr3_aa: CASSRILLAVQETQYF
cdr3_nt: TGCGCCAGCAGCCGAATACTTCTAGCGGTCCAAGAGACCCAGTACTTC

d_call: TRBD1
v_call: TRBV6-6
clone_size: few
j_call: TRBJ2-5
cdr3_length: 17
cdr3_aa: CASSHQTRDRGQETQYF
cdr3_nt: TGTGCCAGCAGTCATCAAACCCGGGACAGGGGCCAAGAGACCCAGTACTTC

d_call: .
v_call: TRBV7-7
clone_size: .
j_call: TRBJ2-7
cdr3_length: 15
cdr3_aa: CASSLAKGSGYEQYF
cdr3_nt: TGTGCCAGCAGCTTAGCGAAGGGATCGGGGTACGAGCAGTACTTC

d_call: TRBD1
v_call: TRBV7-3
clone_size: .
j_call: TRBJ2-1
cdr3_length: 15
cdr3_aa: CASSSDRGEYNEQFF
cdr3_nt: TGTGCCAGCAGCTCGGACAGGGGAGAGTACAATGAGCAGTTCTTC

d_call: TRBD1
v_call: TRBV19
clone_size: .
j_call: TRBJ2-7
cdr3_length: 15
cdr3_aa: CASSTRVRGQYEQYF
cdr3_nt: TGTGCCAGTAGTACGCGGGTCAGGGGGCAATACGAGCAGTACTTC

d_call: TRBD1
v_call: TRBV5-3
clone_size: .
j_call: TRBJ1-1
cdr3_length: 17
cdr3_aa: CARSLRQSGQANTEAFF
cdr3_nt: TGTGCCAGAAGCTTGAGGCAGTCCGGACAGGCGAACACTGAAGCTTTCTTT

d_call: .
v_call: TRBV13
clone_size: .
j_call: TRBJ1-4
cdr3_length: 14
cdr3_aa: CASSLTLSGEKLFF
cdr3_nt: TGTGCCAGCAGCTTAACCCTCTCGGGTGAAAAACTGTTTTTT

d_call: .
v_call: TRBV15
clone_size: .
j_call: TRBJ1-1
cdr3_length: 15
cdr3_aa: CATSRDRGLEPEAFF
cdr3_nt: TGTGCCACCAGCAGAGATCGTGGGTTGGAGCCTGAAGCTTTCTTT

d_call: .
v_call: TRBV7-6
clone_size: .
j_call: TRBJ2-7
cdr3_length: 12
cdr3_aa: CASSLGDREQYF
cdr3_nt: TGTGCCAGCAGCTTAGGAGACAGGGAGCAGTACTTC

d_call: .
v_call: TRBV14
clone_size: .
j_call: TRBJ1-3
cdr3_length: 16
cdr3_aa: CASSPILGGSGNTIYF
cdr3_nt: TGTGCCAGCAGCCCGATCCTAGGGGGATCTGGAAACACCATATATTTT

d_call: .
v_call: TRBV4-1
clone_size: .
j_call: TRBJ2-7
cdr3_length: 16
cdr3_aa: CASSQEPRTAIYEQYF
cdr3_nt: TGCGCCAGCAGCCAAGAACCCAGGACTGCTATCTACGAGCAGTACTTC

d_call: .
v_call: TRBV10-2
clone_size: .
j_call: TRBJ2-1
cdr3_length: 13
cdr3_aa: CASSEVTGNEQFF
cdr3_nt: TGCGCCAGCAGTGAGGTGACAGGAAATGAGCAGTTCTTC

d_call: TRBD1
v_call: TRBV6-6
clone_size: .
j_call: TRBJ1-4
cdr3_length: 15
cdr3_aa: CASSYSGTGDEKLFF
cdr3_nt: TGTGCCAGCAGTTACTCTGGGACAGGGGACGAAAAACTGTTTTTT

d_call: .
v_call: TRBV6-2/TRBV6-3
clone_size: .
j_call: TRBJ2-7
cdr3_length: 12
cdr3_aa: CASSLIDYEQYF
cdr3_nt: TGTGCCAGCAGTTTAATAGACTACGAGCAGTACTTC

d_call: .
v_call: TRBV7-9
clone_size: .
j_call: TRBJ2-1
cdr3_length: 14
cdr3_aa: CASSEQARDNEQFF
cdr3_nt: TGTGCCAGCAGCGAGCAGGCCCGTGACAATGAGCAGTTCTTC

d_call: TRBD1
v_call: TRBV9
clone_size: .
j_call: TRBJ1-3
cdr3_length: 18
cdr3_aa: CASSARPGQPDSGNTIYF
cdr3_nt: TGTGCCAGCAGCGCTAGACCGGGACAGCCAGACTCTGGAAACACCATATATTTT

d_call: .
v_call: TRBV4-3
clone_size: once
j_call: TRBJ2-3
cdr3_length: 15
cdr3_aa: CASSQVIRGTDTQYF
cdr3_nt: TGCGCCAGCAGCCAAGTAATCCGTGGCACAGATACGCAGTATTTT